Here is one TCR beta chain with its context. Its matching antigen is unknown. The data were obtained in a study of T cell responses to AZD1222 COVID-19 vaccine. The CDR3 sequence is 13 residues long. Between the trimmed V and J ends, which lost 4 bases and 8 bases, there was a span of 14 bases. The germline CDR1 and CDR2 sequences are SQVTM and ANQGSEA. Clones were read by immunoSEQ multiplex PCR, and TCRdb kept only the in-frame ones, dropping some. The sample holds 100,000 to 150,000 clones; approximately 88% are singletons and the top ten take 5% to 6%. General study results and limits: At baseline, seropositivity was found in only 5 to 7 AZD1222 recipients.

This TCR was recovered from an adult in good health. The sequencing here drew on peripheral blood, taken on day 0 of AZD1222 vaccination. The J gene is TRBJ1-4, the V gene TRBV29-1; D ambiguous. CDR3 nucleotide sequence: TGCAGCGTTGGCCCAGGAAAGGGAGAAAAACTGTTTTTT. Its translation: CSVGPGKGEKLFF. Drawing the rest from reference TRBV29-1 and TRBJ1-4, the complete variable domain is SAVISQKPSRDICQRGTSLTIQCQVDSQVTMMFWYRQQPGQSLTLIATANQGSEATYESGFVIDKFPISRPNLTFSTLTVSNMSPEDSSIYLCSVGPGKGEKLFFGSGTQLSVL.